These 17 T cell receptor beta chains were all obtained from the same sample, sequenced in a study of T cell responses to AZD1222 COVID-19 vaccine. Measured with immunoSEQ multiplex PCR; TCRdb has only the in-frame clones, and not every one. This sample has some 61,000 clones; roughly 87% occur once, and the top ten carry 17%. Material: peripheral blood, obtained on day 0 of AZD1222 vaccination. These receptors were collected from an adult in good health.

This chain connects TRBV7-2 to TRBJ1-4; 7 bases align to TRBD1. Germline lookup yields CDR1 SGHTA and CDR2 FQGNSA. With 6 bases clipped from V and 5 bases from J, the junction kept 3 bases outside the gene matches. The CDR3 runs to 13 residues. The CDR3 DNA reads as TGTGCCAGCAGTCCGGGACAGAATGAAAAACTGTTTTTT. This gives the protein CASSPGQNEKLFF. Combining the CDR3 with reference TRBV7-2 and TRBJ1-4 gives the whole variable domain GAGVSQSPSNKVTEKGKDVELRCDPISGHTALYWYRQSLGQGLEFLIYFQGNSAPDKSGLPSDRFSAERTGGSVSTLTIQRTQQEDSAVYLCASSPGQNEKLFFGSGTQLSVL.

The chain recombines TRBV5-1 with TRBJ2-3; TRBD2 is a possible D gene (6 bases). V was clipped by 4 bases and J by 2 bases, with 17 bases between them. In germline, CDR1 is SGHRS, CDR2 YFSETQ. The CDR3 contains 16 residues. CDR3 region: CASSPGLVAFTDTQYF. The DNA of the CDR3 is TGCGCCAGCAGCCCGGGACTCGTTGCCTTCACAGATACGCAGTATTTT.

This chain links TRBV3-1 (or the pseudogene TRBV3-2) with TRBJ2-1, with 10 nucleotides matching TRBD2. V lost 4 bases, J lost 10 bases, and 10 bases stayed unmatched. In germline, CDR1 is LGHDT, CDR2 YNNKEL (reference sequence). This CDR3 spans 15 amino acids. The CDR3 reads CASSPVAGGSGEQFF. The CDR3 DNA is TGTGCCAGCAGCCCCGTAGCGGGAGGTAGTGGGGAGCAGTTCTTC.

This clone was counted between two and nine times. Distinct nucleotide sequences in the sample also encode this CDR3. The CDR3, as DNA: TGTGCCAGCAGCTTAGGACAGGGAAGATCCTACGAGCAGTACTTC. Protein sequence: CASSLGQGRSYEQYF. This sequence joins TRBV11-3 and TRBJ2-7, with 7 positions matching TRBD1. Trimming took 1 base from V and 1 from J; bases not matched to a gene: 4. Germline V gene lookup returns CDR1 SGHNT and CDR2 YENEEA. The CDR3 loop spans 15 amino acids.

The chain uses TRBV11-3 and TRBJ1-4; D unresolved. Germline CDR1 SGHNT, CDR2 YENEEA. V was pared by 5 bases and J by 4 bases, with 11 bases between. The CDR3 totals 14 residues. This CDR3 reads CASSNRDHNEKLFF. CDR3 nucleotides: TGTGCCAGCAGCAACCGAGATCATAATGAAAAACTGTTTTTT.

The rearrangement links TRBV9 to TRBJ2-1; TRBD2 matches at 11 bases. This CDR3 spans 15 amino acids. Per the germline V gene, CDR1 is SGDLS and CDR2 is YYNGEE. V shed 2 bases and J 5 bases; nucleotides not matched to a gene: 3. The CDR3 loop reads CASSVLSGGDNEQFF. In nucleotides, the CDR3 is TGTGCCAGCAGCGTCCTTAGCGGGGGGGACAATGAGCAGTTCTTC.

V is TRBV5-1 and J is TRBJ1-1; possible D gene TRBD1, 5 bases. Trimming pared 2 bases from V and 3 bases from J, leaving 11 bases between. This CDR3 is built from 14 residues. CDR1 and CDR2 (germline): SGHRS, YFSETQ. The CDR3 sequence is CASSFSQGYTEAFF. For the CDR3, the DNA is TGCGCCAGCAGCTTTAGTCAGGGCTACACTGAAGCTTTCTTT.

The chain has TRBV7-2 and TRBJ2-3; D is unclear. The CDR3 runs 16 residues. Germline-derived CDR1 and CDR2 are SGHTA and FQGNSA. The V gene lost 1 base and the J gene lost 2 bases, with 13 bases spanning the gap. CDR3 region: CASSLGLGFNTDTQYF. The CDR3 bases are TGTGCCAGCAGCTTAGGGCTAGGCTTCAACACAGATACGCAGTATTTT.

This chain uses TRBV7-3 with TRBJ1-3; maybe TRBD1 (6 bases). The V and J ends lost 0 bases and 1 base respectively, with 10 bases between them. The CDR3 is 16 residues long. From germline, CDR1 is SGHTA and CDR2 FQGTGA. The CDR3 region is CASSLTGGESGNTIYF. For the CDR3, the DNA is TGTGCCAGCAGCTTAACCGGGGGCGAGTCTGGAAACACCATATATTTT.

The chain joins TRBV7-2 to TRBJ1-4, with D hard to call. Germline-derived CDR1 and CDR2 are SGHTA and FQGNSA. The CDR3 covers 11 residues. Trimming took 5 bases from V and 4 from J, leaving 2 bases between them. The CDR3 DNA sequence: TGTGCCAGCAGCAATAATGAAAAACTGTTTTTT. This encodes CASSNNEKLFF.

V usage is TRBV5-1 and J usage is TRBJ2-7, with TRBD2 matching over 7 bases. The CDR3 sequence is 14 residues long. Per germline, CDR1 SGHRS and CDR2 YFSETQ. V gave up 0 bases and J gave up 4 bases; unmatched junction bases: 4. The CDR3 spells CASSLGGGRYEQYF. For the CDR3, the DNA is TGCGCCAGCAGCTTGGGTGGCGGGAGATACGAGCAGTACTTC.

This sequence joins TRBV5-4 and TRBJ2-7; D may correspond to TRBD1 or TRBD2 (5 bases each). V was clipped by 4 bases and J by 2 bases, with 13 bases between them. The length of the CDR3 is 14 residues. Germline V gene data show CDR1 as SGHNT and CDR2 as YYREEE (reference sequence). The CDR3 protein is CASSPGTEPYEQYF. CDR3 in DNA: TGTGCCAGCAGCCCCGGGACGGAGCCCTACGAGCAGTACTTC.

V and J are TRBV9 and TRBJ1-2; D is unresolved. Germline assignment: CDR1 SGDLS and CDR2 YYNGEE. The V end was cut by 0 bases, the J end by 6 bases, with 9 bases between. CDR3 length: 13 amino acids. Written as DNA, the CDR3 is TGTGCCAGCAGCGTAGGAGGGAGGGATGGCTACACCTTC. It is translated as CASSVGGRDGYTF.

V and J are TRBV7-8 and TRBJ2-5; D may be TRBD1 (5 bases). V gave up 5 bases and J gave up 4 bases, with 14 bases separating them. Looked up from germline, CDR1 is SGHVS and CDR2 is FQNEAQ. The CDR3 totals 14 residues. The DNA of the CDR3 is TGTGCCAGCAGCCGACAGTCGGCCAGAGAGACCCAGTACTTC. This gives the protein CASSRQSARETQYF.

DNA for the CDR3: TGCGCCAGCAGTGAGACACAGGGAACCACAGATACGCAGTATTTT. Its protein is CASSETQGTTDTQYF. The chain joins TRBV10-1 to TRBJ2-3; D possibly corresponds to TRBD1 (6 bases). The CDR3 has 15 residues. Looked up from germline, CDR1 is WNHNN and CDR2 is SYGVQD (reference sequence). Trimming left V 2 bases short and J 2 bases short, with 11 bases between.

This clone was seen once. The chain recombines TRBV7-8 with TRBJ1-1; the D is unclear. This CDR3 comprises 14 residues. CDR1 and CDR2 (germline): SGHVS, FQNEAQ. The V and J ends lost 7 bases and 2 bases respectively, with 14 bases between them. The CDR3, as DNA: TGTGCCAGCACCTTGGGCACAGCCAACACTGAAGCTTTCTTT. Translated, it gives CASTLGTANTEAFF.

This chain links TRBV4-1 with TRBJ1-2; TRBD1 matches 7 bases. CDR3 length: 17 amino acids. Germline V lookup: CDR1 MGHRA, CDR2 YSYEKL. V gave up 3 bases and J gave up 4 bases; unmatched junction bases: 14. The CDR3 is CASSQGTALWTVYGYTF. The CDR3 bases are TGCGCCAGCAGCCAGGGGACAGCCCTTTGGACCGTCTATGGCTACACCTTC.